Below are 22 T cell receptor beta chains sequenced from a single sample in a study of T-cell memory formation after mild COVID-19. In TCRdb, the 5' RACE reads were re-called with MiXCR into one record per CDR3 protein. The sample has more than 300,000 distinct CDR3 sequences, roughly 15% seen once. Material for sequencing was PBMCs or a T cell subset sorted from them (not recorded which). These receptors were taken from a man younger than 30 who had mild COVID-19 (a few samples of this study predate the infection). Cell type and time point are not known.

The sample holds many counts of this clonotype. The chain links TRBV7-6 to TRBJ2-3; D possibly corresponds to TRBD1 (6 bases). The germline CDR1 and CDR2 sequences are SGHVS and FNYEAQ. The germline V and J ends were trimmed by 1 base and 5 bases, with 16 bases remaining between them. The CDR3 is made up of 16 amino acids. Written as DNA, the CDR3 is TGTGCCAGCAGCTTAGAGTTTTGGGGGCCGGGAGATACGCAGTATTTT. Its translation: CASSLEFWGPGDTQYF.

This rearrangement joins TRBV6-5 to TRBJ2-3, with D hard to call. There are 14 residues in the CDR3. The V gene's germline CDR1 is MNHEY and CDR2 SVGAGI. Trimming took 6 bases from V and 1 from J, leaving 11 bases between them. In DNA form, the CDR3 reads TGTGCCAGCAGCGACGTGGCACGCACAGATACGCAGTATTTT. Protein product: CASSDVARTDTQYF.

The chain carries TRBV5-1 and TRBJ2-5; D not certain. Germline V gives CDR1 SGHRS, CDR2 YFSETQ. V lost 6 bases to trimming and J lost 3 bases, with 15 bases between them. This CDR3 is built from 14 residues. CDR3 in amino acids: CASTMGQRKETQYF. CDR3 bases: TGCGCCAGCACCATGGGCCAACGGAAAGAGACCCAGTACTTC.

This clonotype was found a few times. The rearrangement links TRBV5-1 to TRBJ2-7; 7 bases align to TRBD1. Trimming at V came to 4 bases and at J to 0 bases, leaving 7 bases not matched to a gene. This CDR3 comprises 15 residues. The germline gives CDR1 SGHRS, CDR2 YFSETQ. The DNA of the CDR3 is TGCGCCAGCAGCCGCCAGACAGGGAACTCCTACGAGCAGTACTTC. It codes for CASSRQTGNSYEQYF.

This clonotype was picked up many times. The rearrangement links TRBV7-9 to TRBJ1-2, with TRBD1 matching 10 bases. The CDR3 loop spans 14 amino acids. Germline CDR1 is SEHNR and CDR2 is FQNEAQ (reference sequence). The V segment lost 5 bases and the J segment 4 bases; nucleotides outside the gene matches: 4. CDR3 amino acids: CASSRGQGPYGYTF. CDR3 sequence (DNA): TGTGCCAGCAGCCGGGGACAGGGGCCCTATGGCTACACCTTC.

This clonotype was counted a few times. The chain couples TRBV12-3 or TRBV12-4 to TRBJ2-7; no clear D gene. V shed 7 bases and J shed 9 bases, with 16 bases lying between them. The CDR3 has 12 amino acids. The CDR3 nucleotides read TGTGCCAGCACCCAGACGGGTTCCGGGCAGTACTTC. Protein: CASTQTGSGQYF.

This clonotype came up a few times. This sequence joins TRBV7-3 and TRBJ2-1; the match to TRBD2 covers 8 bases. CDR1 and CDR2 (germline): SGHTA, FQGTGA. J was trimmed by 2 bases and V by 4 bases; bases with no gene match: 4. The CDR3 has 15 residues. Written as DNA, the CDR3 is TGTGCCAGCAGCTCCCAGACTAGCGCCTACAATGAGCAGTTCTTC. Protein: CASSSQTSAYNEQFF.

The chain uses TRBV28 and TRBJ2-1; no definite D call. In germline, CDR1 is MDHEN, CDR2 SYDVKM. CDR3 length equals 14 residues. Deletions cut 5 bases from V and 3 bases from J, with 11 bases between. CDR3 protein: CASSPESYYNEQFF. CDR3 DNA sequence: TGTGCCAGCAGTCCAGAGTCCTACTACAATGAGCAGTTCTTC.

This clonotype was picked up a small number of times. The CDR3 coding sequence is TGTGCCAGCAGCTTAAGGTTCCCCTGGACTCCAAGGGGTACGCAGTATTTT. The encoded protein is CASSLRFPWTPRGTQYF. The gene calls are TRBV7-2 and TRBJ2-3; D is tentatively TRBD1 or TRBD2 (5 bases each). V lost 2 bases, J lost 8 bases, and 23 bases lay in between. CDR3 length equals 17 residues. Germline V gives CDR1 SGHTA, CDR2 FQGNSA.

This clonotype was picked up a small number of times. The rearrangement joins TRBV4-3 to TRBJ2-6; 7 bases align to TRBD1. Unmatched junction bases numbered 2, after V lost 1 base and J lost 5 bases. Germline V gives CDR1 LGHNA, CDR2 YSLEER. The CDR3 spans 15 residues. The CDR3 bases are TGCGCCAGCAGCCAAGTGACAGGGAGGGCCAACGTCCTGACTTTC. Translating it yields CASSQVTGRANVLTF.

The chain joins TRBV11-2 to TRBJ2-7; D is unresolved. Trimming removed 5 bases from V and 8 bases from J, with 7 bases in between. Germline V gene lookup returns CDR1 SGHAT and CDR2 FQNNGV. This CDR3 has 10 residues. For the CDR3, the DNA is TGTGCCAGCAGCCGGACCCAGCAGTACTTC. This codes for CASSRTQQYF. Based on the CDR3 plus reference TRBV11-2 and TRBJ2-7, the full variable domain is EAGVAQSPRYKIIEKRQSVAFWCNPISGHATLYWYQQILGQGPKLLIQFQNNGVVDDSQLPKDRFSAERLKGVDSTLKIQPAKLEDSAVYLCASSRTQQYFGPGTRLTVT.

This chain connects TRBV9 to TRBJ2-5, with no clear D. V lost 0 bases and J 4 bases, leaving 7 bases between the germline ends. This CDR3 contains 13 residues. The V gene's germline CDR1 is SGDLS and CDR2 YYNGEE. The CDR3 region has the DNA TGTGCCAGCAGCGTAGGTCCGAGAGAGACCCAGTACTTC. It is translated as CASSVGPRETQYF. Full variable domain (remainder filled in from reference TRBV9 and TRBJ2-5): DSGVTQTPKHLITATGQRVTLRCSPRSGDLSVYWYQQSLDQGLQFLIQYYNGEERAKGNILERFSAQQFPDLHSELNLSSLELGDSALYFCASSVGPRETQYFGPGTRLLVL.

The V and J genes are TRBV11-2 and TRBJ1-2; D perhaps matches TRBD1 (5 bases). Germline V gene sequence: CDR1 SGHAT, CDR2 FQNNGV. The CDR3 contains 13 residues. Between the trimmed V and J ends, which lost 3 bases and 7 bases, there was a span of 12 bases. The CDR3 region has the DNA TGTGCCAGCAGCTTGACATCGGGGGGTGGCTACACCTTC. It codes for CASSLTSGGGYTF.

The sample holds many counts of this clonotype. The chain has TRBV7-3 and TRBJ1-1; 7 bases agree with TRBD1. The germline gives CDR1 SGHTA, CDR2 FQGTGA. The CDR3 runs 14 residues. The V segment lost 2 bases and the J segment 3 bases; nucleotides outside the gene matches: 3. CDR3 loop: CASSLQGGDTEAFF. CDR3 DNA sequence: TGTGCCAGCAGCTTACAGGGGGGAGACACTGAAGCTTTCTTT.

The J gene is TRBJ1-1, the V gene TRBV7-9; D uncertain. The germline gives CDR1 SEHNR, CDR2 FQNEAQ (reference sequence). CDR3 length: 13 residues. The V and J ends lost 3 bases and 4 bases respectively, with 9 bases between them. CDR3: CASSFVGSTEAFF. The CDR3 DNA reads TGTGCCAGCAGCTTCGTGGGTAGCACTGAAGCTTTCTTT.

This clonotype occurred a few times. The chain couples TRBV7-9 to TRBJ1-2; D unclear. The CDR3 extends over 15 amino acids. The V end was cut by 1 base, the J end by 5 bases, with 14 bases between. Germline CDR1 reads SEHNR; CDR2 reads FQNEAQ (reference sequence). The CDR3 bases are TGTGCCAGCAGCTTAGGAGAGCGGGCGGATTATGGCTACACCTTC. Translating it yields CASSLGERADYGYTF.

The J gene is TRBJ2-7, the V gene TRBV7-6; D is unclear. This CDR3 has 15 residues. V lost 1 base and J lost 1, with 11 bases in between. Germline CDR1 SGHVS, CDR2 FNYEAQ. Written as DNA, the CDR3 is TGTGCCAGCAGCTTAGGAGTCGGCTTATCCTACGAGCAGTACGTC. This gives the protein CASSLGVGLSYEQYV.

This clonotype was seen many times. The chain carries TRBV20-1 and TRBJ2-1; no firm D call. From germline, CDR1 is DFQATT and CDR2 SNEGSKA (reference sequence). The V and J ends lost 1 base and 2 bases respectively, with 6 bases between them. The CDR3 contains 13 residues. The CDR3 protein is CSARGPTYNEQFF. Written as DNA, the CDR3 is TGCAGTGCTAGAGGACCAACCTACAATGAGCAGTTCTTC.

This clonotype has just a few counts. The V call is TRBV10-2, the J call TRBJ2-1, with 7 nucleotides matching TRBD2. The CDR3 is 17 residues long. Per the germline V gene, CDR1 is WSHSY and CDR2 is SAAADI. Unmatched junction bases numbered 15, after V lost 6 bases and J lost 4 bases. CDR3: CASRGRVGGTRYNEQFF. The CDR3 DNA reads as TGCGCCAGCAGGGGCCGCGTCGGGGGGACCCGGTACAATGAGCAGTTCTTC.

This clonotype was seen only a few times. The CDR3 coding sequence is TGCAGTGCTAGAGATCCGACAGGGACCACAGATACGCAGTATTTT. Its translation: CSARDPTGTTDTQYF. This chain joins TRBV20-1 and TRBJ2-3; 7 positions agree with TRBD1. Germline CDR1 is DFQATT and CDR2 is SNEGSKA (reference sequence). After removal of 0 bases from V and 2 bases from J, the junction contained 5 bases not matched to a gene. The CDR3 consists of 15 residues.

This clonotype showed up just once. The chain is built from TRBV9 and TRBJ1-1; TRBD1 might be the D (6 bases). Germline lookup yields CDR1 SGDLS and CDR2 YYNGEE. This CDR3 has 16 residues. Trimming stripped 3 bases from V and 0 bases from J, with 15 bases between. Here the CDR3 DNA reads TGTGCCAGCAGCGCCGGGGGGGGCGCAGTGAACACTGAAGCTTTCTTT. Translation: CASSAGGGAVNTEAFF.

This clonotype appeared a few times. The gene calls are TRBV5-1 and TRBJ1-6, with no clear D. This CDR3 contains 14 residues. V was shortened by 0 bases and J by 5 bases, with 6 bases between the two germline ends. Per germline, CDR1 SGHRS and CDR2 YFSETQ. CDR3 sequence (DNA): TGCGCCAGCAGCTTGGACGGTAATAATTCACCCCTCCACTTT. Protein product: CASSLDGNNSPLHF.